Reported below is one TCR beta chain. Its antigen is not known. The sample comes from a study of cytomegalovirus exposure and HLA in healthy donors. Study-level points and caveats: Productive rates of about 87% or about 30% were seen for most TCR beta V segments in an earlier analysis.

Between the trimmed V and J ends, which lost 10 bases and 2 bases, there was a span of 12 bases. This CDR3 comprises 12 residues. Germline lookup yields CDR1 MDHEN and CDR2 SYDVKM. PCR used 60 Vbeta primers and 13 Jbeta primers. Libraries were prepared by immunoSEQ multiplex PCR; TCRdb keeps only in-frame clonotypes and omits some of them. The sample consists of about 140,000 clones, around 80% of them appearing once. The V call is TRBV28, the J call TRBJ2-7; the D is unclear. This TCR derives from a woman aged 55-70 years in good health and CMV-seropositive. The sequenced sample was PBMCs. The CDR3 reads CATTRQTYEQYF. The CDR3 DNA reads TGTGCCACCACCCGACAAACCTACGAGCAGTACTTC.